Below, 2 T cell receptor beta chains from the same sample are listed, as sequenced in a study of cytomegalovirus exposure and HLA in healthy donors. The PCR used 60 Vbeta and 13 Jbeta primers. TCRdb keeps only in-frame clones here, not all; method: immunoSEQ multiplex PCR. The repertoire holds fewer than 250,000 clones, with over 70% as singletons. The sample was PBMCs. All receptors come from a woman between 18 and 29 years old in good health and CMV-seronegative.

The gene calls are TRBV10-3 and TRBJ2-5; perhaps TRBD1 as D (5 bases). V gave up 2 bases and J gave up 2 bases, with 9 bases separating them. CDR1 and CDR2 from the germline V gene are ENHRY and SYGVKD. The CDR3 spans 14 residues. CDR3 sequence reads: CAISETGSQETQYF. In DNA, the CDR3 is TGTGCCATCAGTGAGACAGGATCGCAAGAGACCCAGTACTTC.

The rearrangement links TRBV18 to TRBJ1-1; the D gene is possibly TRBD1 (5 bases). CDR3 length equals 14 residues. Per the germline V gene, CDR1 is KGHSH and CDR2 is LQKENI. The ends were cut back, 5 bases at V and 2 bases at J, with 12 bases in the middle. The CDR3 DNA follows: TGTGCCAGCTCAACGGGGGAGGGTAACACTGAAGCTTTCTTT. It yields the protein CASSTGEGNTEAFF.